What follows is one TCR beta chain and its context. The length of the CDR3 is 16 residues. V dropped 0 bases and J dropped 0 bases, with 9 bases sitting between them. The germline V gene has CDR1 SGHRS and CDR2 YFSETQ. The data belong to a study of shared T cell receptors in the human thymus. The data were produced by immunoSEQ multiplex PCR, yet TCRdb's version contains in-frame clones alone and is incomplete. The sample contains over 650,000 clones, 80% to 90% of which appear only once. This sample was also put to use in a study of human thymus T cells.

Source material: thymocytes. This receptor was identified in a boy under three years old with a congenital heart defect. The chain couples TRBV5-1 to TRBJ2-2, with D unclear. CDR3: CASSLVGEANTGELFF. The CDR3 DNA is TGCGCCAGCAGCTTGGTTGGAGAGGCGAACACCGGGGAGCTGTTTTTT.